This T cell receptor beta chain was obtained from a study of cytomegalovirus exposure and HLA in healthy donors (dated by TCRdb to 2015 to 2018). Regarding the complete study: An earlier analysis of 587 of the donors reported approximately 300 Gb of sequence data and around 100 million unique TCR beta sequences obtained from some 200 million T cells. Every discovery cohort repertoire had been produced on one sequencing platform. An earlier analysis of around 580 of the donors used high-throughput TCR beta sequencing to judge whether each TCR beta V gene segment behaved as functional or pseudogenic. Typing coverage differed by locus: A, B, C, DRB1 and DQB1 were typed in roughly 629-640 donors, DQA1 in about 500, DPA1 in some 600, and DPB1 in just under 480. In the later analysis, no new phenotypic data were used to find candidate immune exposures; instead, reliance was placed on TCR beta sequences and their occurrence across donors. To predict cytomegalovirus infection status, the study combined high-throughput TCR immunosequencing, statistical association of individual TCRs with disease status, and machine learning. Across approximately 400 genotyped donors of the cohort, an average of about 220,000 unique TCR beta nucleotide sequences per donor were sequenced, and approximately 19% of those sequences were non-productive. The genetic ancestry cluster associated with self-reported Caucasian donors included 70% to 85% of the roughly 400 genotyped donors. Class I and class II HLA loci were covered by the typing at four-digit resolution. Along with the approximately 620-subject first cohort, a separate validation cohort of around 120 different subjects was used. In a later genetic analysis, genome-wide SNP genotypes for about 60% of the 666 donors were used, and that subset was treated as a discovery cohort. Donor age, sex, ethnicity and CMV serostatus were compiled alongside the repertoire data. An early release covering approximately 600 HLA-typed donors comprised approximately 290 gigabases of sequencing data and 85 million to 100 million unique TCR sequences. A later analysis re-examined previously published TCR beta repertoires from just over 650 donors and added high-resolution HLA genotyping to investigate patterns of TCR occurrence. The study aimed to test whether signatures of past pathogen exposure could be identified by cataloging public T cell receptors. Roughly 5 DR-DQ haplotypes were handled as single units for association and clustering, since linkage in the cohort was strong. The study profiled the T cell repertoires of approximately 700 subjects by immunosequencing and related them to cytomegalovirus serostatus.

The library was prepared using the immunoSEQ multiplex PCR assay. For the multiplex PCR, a mixture combining 60 forward primers for TCR Vbeta segments and 13 reverse primers for TCR Jbeta segments was used. Amplification of the CDR3 region of rearranged TCR beta genes was performed with a multiplex PCR assay on genomic DNA. Amplified TCR beta libraries were sequenced as 87-base-pair reads on the Illumina HiSeq System. The source study handled its data this way. In a later analysis, some 80 million unique TCR beta chains were counted across the roughly 700 repertoires, and roughly 10 million of these chains were shared by at least two donors. To remove PCR and sequencing errors, raw reads were error-corrected and collapsed into unique sequences using a nearest-neighbor algorithm that merged closely related sequences. Alignment of CDR3 sequences to IMGT reference sequences was used to assign V, D and J gene segments. For a sequence to be retained, a match of at least six nucleotides was required to both a V gene segment and a J gene segment. Rearrangements were classified as productive when the CDR3 lacked stop codons and remained in frame with V and J, and all other rearrangements were classified as non-productive. CDR3 was defined by IMGT convention, running from the second conserved V-encoded cysteine to the conserved J-encoded phenylalanine. Sequences without an unambiguous match to a single V gene segment were excluded from the earlier analysis of several hundred of the donors. In an earlier analysis of 587 of the donors, V segments were called functional above 56.7% productive rearrangements and were called segregating when the between-donor standard deviation exceeded 5%. A statistical classification framework was developed to diagnose cytomegalovirus status using the catalog of TCR beta chain sequences. A later analysis assigned V and J genes by comparing TCR nucleotide sequences with IMGT/GENE-DB human TR gene sequences. In a later analysis, CDR3 sequences and most-parsimonious VDJ recombination scenarios were assigned using the TCRdist pipeline. In a later analysis, each TCR beta chain was defined by its CDR3 amino acid sequence together with its V-gene family, and reads without a unique V-gene family were excluded. To address suspected cross-contamination and a sequencing artifact, a later analysis removed 450 to 700 highly shared, low-generation-probability nucleotide sequences. For each public chain, a later analysis derived a clonal expansion index from normalized ranks of inferred template counts within each repertoire. Generation probabilities in a later analysis came from a VDJ recombination model fitted to out-of-frame rearrangements, and those results were checked against IGoR. In a later analysis, TCR-TCR, TCR-HLA and TCR-CMV co-occurrence was scored with hypergeometric tests, and a repertoire-size bias correction was applied to TCR pairs. In a later analysis, false discovery rates were estimated by permuting HLA or CMV assignments 20 times. A later analysis grouped co-occurring TCRs with DBSCAN, adding TCRdist sequence similarity when clustering within HLA-allele-positive subsets. Co-occurrence clustering excluded repertoires with fewer than 30,000 or more than 120,000 public chains, plus five with anomalous nucleotide sharing. TCRdb carries this immuneACCESS record with in-frame sequences only. Its versions omit some clonotypes, under half of them owing to an unresolved V gene in the studies checked, with the rest unexplained. That table furnishes V, J and clone size, whereas the DNA furnished D and trimming. The sample table shows 80,000 or so clones, and approximately 65% are seen once. Of the sample, 4.4% is held by the ten largest clones.

V gives up 3 bases and J gives up 5 bases, and the segment between their germline ends measures 13 bases. CDR1 is given as SNHLY and CDR2 as FYNNEI, both from the germline V gene. There are 14 amino acids in the CDR3, from cysteine to phenylalanine inclusive. The entry retains the CDR3 DNA only, 42 bases that are in frame from base 1. The cohort comprised more than 550 healthy bone marrow donors. All cohort members were sampled while nominally healthy, although unrecorded immune exposures were likely present. The donor was CMV seropositive and was included in the group of 289 seropositive cohort members. Each donor provided a peripheral blood sample, and peripheral blood mononuclear cells were used for TCR beta sequencing. Genomic DNA extraction from the blood cell samples was performed with the Qiagen DNeasy Blood Extraction Kit. This clone occurred a few times. Which antigen it targets is not known. Base-call qualities are not available, and no considerably larger clone is one nucleotide away.

The research as a whole found: A cluster of highly shared sequence variants was judged likely to represent a technical artifact of the sequencing pipeline. According to the authors, the approach could potentially be generalized to other disease states and immunological phenotypes. In a later analysis, HLA-associated TCR beta chains were found to be more clonally expanded and to have lower generation probabilities than equally common non-associated chains. Several of the top co-occurrence clusters appeared to be linked to parvovirus B19, influenza, CMV and Epstein-Barr virus, according to a later analysis. HLA typing was unavailable for some donors at each locus, so association tests used only the typed subset. The cohort was sequenced for TCR beta chains only, and without alpha or paired-chain data the features that could be detected were limited. In both the original and validation cohorts, the classifier was reported to diagnose cytomegalovirus status with high specificity and sensitivity. Because counts were too low, more than 15 rarely observed V segments, including chromosome 9 orphons, were left out of the earlier analysis of 587 of the donors. A later genetic analysis associated a missense DCLRE1C variant with V-gene and J-gene trimming of TCR beta chains, and an independent cohort replicated the association. Because the 87-base-pair reads could not distinguish some IMGT-functional V segments, including TRBV6-2 and TRBV6-3, those segments were excluded. A further reported finding was that TCR beta sequences accurately predicted the HLA-A and HLA-B alleles for most subjects in the first cohort. The study listed 164 TCR beta chains as associated with cytomegalovirus. The only immune exposure information available for the cohort was CMV serostatus. A later analysis found that most CMV-associated TCR beta chains appeared HLA-restricted, with HLA associations seemingly driven largely by CMV exposure. Most TCR sequences were seen in very few donors, while some public TCRs were found in many individuals. Strong co-occurrence of HLA alleles, especially DR and DQ, made assigning TCR associations to individual alleles difficult. In an earlier analysis of some 550 of the donors, most TCR beta V segments were observed in productive rearrangements about 87% or about 30% of the time, broadly matching IMGT annotations. In a later analysis, TCR association rates were found to vary across HLA loci, with the most associated TCRs seen for DRB1 alleles and the fewest for HLA-C alleles. Presence/absence analyses assumed roughly uniform sequencing depth across donors, an assumption that may not hold. Compared with the roughly 670-donor mean, donors in an Asian-associated ancestry cluster had fewer N-insertions in productive TCRs, according to a later genetic analysis. At a false discovery rate of 0.05, a later analysis linked fewer than 20,000 TCR beta sequences to specific HLA alleles. Correlated functional status among segregating V segments might be attributable to linkage disequilibrium, but an unknown experimental factor could not be ruled out. In vitro tests confirmed that three of the cytomegalovirus-associated TCR beta chains recognize cytomegalovirus antigens.

The chain joins TRBV2 to TRBJ1-1, with TRBD1 perhaps the D gene, on 5 matching bases. The sequence was collected from a male donor in good health and CMV-seropositive. Specimen: PBMCs. The CDR3 loop reads CASSDRGRVTEAFF. In nucleotides, the sequence is TGTGCCAGCAGTGATCGGGGGAGAGTTACTGAAGCTTTCTTT.